These 13 T cell receptor beta chains originate from one sample sequenced in a study of beta chain features in type 1 diabetes. Findings and caveats of the study: Significant though moderate, a shortening of TCRB CDR3s appeared in all four CD4+ subsets of Type 1 diabetes patients.

Antigen specificity for these receptors is unknown. What was sequenced were expressed TCRB transcripts, since all of the isolated RNA had been reverse transcribed. Sequenced by immunoSEQ multiplex PCR; TCRdb stores in-frame clones only, minus some. The sample has 600,000 or so clones, about an eighth seen once. Sequenced material: naive CD4+ T cells from blood. The origin of the receptors is a man aged 25 to 40 with type 1 diabetes.

The rearrangement uses TRBV21-1 and TRBJ2-7; the tabulated D call, TRBD2, remains unverified against the DNA. TRBV21-1 constitutes a pseudogene. The length of the CDR3 is 13 residues. Written as DNA, the CDR3 is TGTGCCAGCGTAAAGCGGGGACCTTGCGAGCAGTACTTC. Amino acid sequence: CASVKRGPCEQYF.

This clone was observed a handful of times. The gene calls are TRBV9 and TRBJ2-1, with 12 bases aligning to TRBD1. CDR1 and CDR2 from the germline V gene are SGDLS and YYNGEE. Trimming at V came to 0 bases and at J to 12 bases, leaving 10 bases not matched to a gene. This CDR3 region has 16 residues. The CDR3 DNA follows: TGTGCCAGCAGCGTAGATTATGGGACAGGGGGCACGGGGCAGTTCTTC. This encodes CASSVDYGTGGTGQFF.

Only a few counts were recorded for this clone. This chain uses TRBV30 with TRBJ1-6, with D perhaps matching TRBD1 (6 bases). The CDR3 has 13 amino acids. Germline V gene data show CDR1 as GTSNPN and CDR2 as SVGIG (reference sequence). With 6 bases removed from V and 5 bases from J, the gap between germline ends came to 11 bases. The CDR3 bases are TGTGCCTGTTTACAGGGTCATAATTCACCCCTCCACTTT. It yields the protein CACLQGHNSPLHF.

In regard to this clone: The same CDR3 arises from other DNA sequences in this sample as well. This sequence joins TRBV19 and TRBJ1-1, with D maybe TRBD1 (6 bases). Germline V gene lookup returns CDR1 LNHDA and CDR2 SQIVND (reference sequence). Between the trimmed V and J ends, which lost 7 bases and 0 bases, there was a span of 9 bases. The CDR3 is 13 amino acids. CDR3 bases: TGTGCCAGTAACGACAGGTTGAACACTGAAGCTTTCTTT. Encoded protein: CASNDRLNTEAFF.

This clone was seen more than once but under ten times. The V gene is TRBV5-1, the J gene TRBJ2-1; 9 nucleotides match TRBD2. J lost 3 bases, V lost 5 bases, and 6 bases had no gene match. The CDR3 consists of 15 residues. Germline CDR1 and CDR2: SGHRS and YFSETQ. This CDR3 is CASRPSAGGYNEQFF. The CDR3 bases are TGCGCCAGCAGACCCTCAGCGGGGGGCTACAATGAGCAGTTCTTC.

The gene calls are TRBV29-1 and TRBJ1-6; D is unresolved. Looked up from germline, CDR1 is SQVTM and CDR2 is ANQGSEA. V was shortened by 4 bases and J by 7 bases, with 2 bases between the two germline ends. The CDR3 sequence is 10 residues long. The CDR3 bases are TGCAGCGTTGGCAATTCACCCCTCCACTTT. Amino acid sequence: CSVGNSPLHF.

The chain couples TRBV7-2 to TRBJ1-6, with D tentatively TRBD1 (5 bases). Per germline, CDR1 SGHTA and CDR2 FQGNSA. Trimming left V 5 bases short and J 5 bases short, with 10 bases between. This CDR3 contains 14 residues. The CDR3 DNA reads as TGTGCCAGCAGCGCAGAGGGACATAATTCACCCCTCCACTTT. Translation: CASSAEGHNSPLHF.

The J gene is TRBJ1-4, the V gene TRBV4-2; TRBD1 matches at 7 bases. Looked up from germline, CDR1 is LGHNA and CDR2 is YNFKEQ. V gave up 0 bases and J gave up 3 bases; unmatched junction bases: 10. The CDR3 totals 18 residues. The CDR3 reads CASSQELAGQKANEKLFF. The CDR3 DNA is TGTGCCAGCAGCCAAGAATTGGCGGGACAGAAAGCTAATGAAAAACTGTTTTTT.

The chain joins TRBV19 to TRBJ1-5; TRBD1 aligns across 8 bases. CDR1 LNHDA and CDR2 SQIVND come from the germline V gene (reference sequence). This CDR3 is 16 amino acids long. V dropped 5 bases and J dropped 1; count of bases not matched to a gene: 7. DNA for the CDR3: TGTGCCAGTAGTCCATGGACAGGGAGCAGCAATCAGCCCCAGCATTTT. It is translated as CASSPWTGSSNQPQHF.

V is TRBV9 and J is TRBJ2-3, with D maybe TRBD1 (6 bases). The CDR3 loop spans 14 amino acids. Per the germline V gene, CDR1 is SGDLS and CDR2 is YYNGEE. Trimming removed 3 bases from V and 5 bases from J, with 13 bases in between. The CDR3 here is CASSASGAVDTQYF. DNA for the CDR3: TGTGCCAGCAGCGCCTCAGGGGCGGTAGATACGCAGTATTTT.

In DNA, the CDR3 is TGCGCCAGCAGTGAGTCCGGTCGGCCTCAAGAGACCCAGTACTTC. Translating it yields CASSESGRPQETQYF. V gene TRBV10-1 combines with J gene TRBJ2-5, with D uncertain. The CDR3 runs to 15 residues. The germline V and J ends were trimmed by 0 bases and 2 bases, with 10 bases remaining between them. CDR1 is WNHNN, CDR2 SYGVQD, per germline (reference sequence).

V usage is TRBV7-6 and J usage is TRBJ1-1; D remains ambiguous. This CDR3 region has 13 residues. The germline V and J ends were trimmed by 3 bases and 1 base, with 6 bases remaining between them. Germline CDR1 is SGHVS and CDR2 is FNYEAQ. CDR3 nucleotides: TGTGCCAGCAGCTTTCAAGAGAACACTGAAGCTTTCTTT. This sequence encodes CASSFQENTEAFF.

This clone was counted a few times. V and J are TRBV14 and TRBJ2-7; D is unclear. The CDR3 contains 14 residues. The ends were cut back, 3 bases at V and 3 bases at J, with 12 bases in the middle. Germline V lookup: CDR1 SGHDN, CDR2 FVKESK. The CDR3 loop reads CASSHHPELYEQYF. CDR3 DNA: TGTGCCAGCAGCCATCACCCCGAGCTCTACGAGCAGTACTTC.